The sequence of this T cell receptor beta chain was determined in a study of response to subunit inactivated influenza vaccine. This clonotype has just a few counts. Its cognate antigen is unknown. Findings and limits, study-wide: New T cells are recruited in small numbers by each seasonal influenza vaccination, according to the authors' suggestion.

Between the trimmed V and J ends, which lost 2 bases and 5 bases, there was a span of 9 bases. CDR3 length: 13 amino acids. Germline V CDR1 and CDR2: SGHAT, FQNNGV. TCRdb processed the RT-PCR reads anew with MiXCR; each CDR3 protein has one entry. The repertoire holds about 300,000 distinct CDR3 sequences, 20% to 25% seen once, with roughly a tenth in the top ten. The sample in question was PBMCs from blood, obtained about 20 months after vaccination. The receptor was derived from a man between 50 and 75 years old who received an inactivated influenza vaccine. This sequence joins TRBV11-2 and TRBJ2-5; D gene unclear. CDR3 sequence: CASSLRPWETQYF. In DNA, the CDR3 is TGTGCCAGCAGCTTACGCCCCTGGGAGACCCAGTACTTC.